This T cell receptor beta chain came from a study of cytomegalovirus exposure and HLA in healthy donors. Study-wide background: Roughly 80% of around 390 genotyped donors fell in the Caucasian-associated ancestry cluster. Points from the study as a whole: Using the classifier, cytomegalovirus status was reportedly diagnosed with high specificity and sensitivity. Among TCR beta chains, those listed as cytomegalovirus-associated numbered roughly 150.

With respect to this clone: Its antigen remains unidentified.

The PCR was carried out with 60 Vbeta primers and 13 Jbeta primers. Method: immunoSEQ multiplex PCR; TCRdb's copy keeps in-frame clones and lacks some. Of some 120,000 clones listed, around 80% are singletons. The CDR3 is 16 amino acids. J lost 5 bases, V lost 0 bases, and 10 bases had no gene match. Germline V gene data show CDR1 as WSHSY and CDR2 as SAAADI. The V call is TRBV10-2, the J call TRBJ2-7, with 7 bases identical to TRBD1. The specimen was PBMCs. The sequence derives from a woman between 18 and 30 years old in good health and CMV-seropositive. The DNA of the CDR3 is TGCGCCAGCAGTGAGTCGTCAGGAGACAGGGCGGACGAGCAGTACTTC. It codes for CASSESSGDRADEQYF.